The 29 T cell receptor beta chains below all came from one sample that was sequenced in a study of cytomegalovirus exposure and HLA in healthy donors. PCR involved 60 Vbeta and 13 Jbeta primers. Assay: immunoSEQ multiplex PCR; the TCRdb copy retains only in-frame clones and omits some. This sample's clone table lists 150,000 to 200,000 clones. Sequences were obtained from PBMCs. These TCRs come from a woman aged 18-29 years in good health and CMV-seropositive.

The CDR3 region is CASSDPMGVYYNEQFF. For the CDR3, the DNA is TGTGCCAGCAGTGACCCGATGGGCGTATACTACAATGAGCAGTTCTTC. V is TRBV25-1 and J is TRBJ2-1; D uncertain. Germline V CDR1 and CDR2: MGHDK, SYGVNS. V was pared by 3 bases and J by 3 bases, with 15 bases between. The CDR3 has 16 residues.

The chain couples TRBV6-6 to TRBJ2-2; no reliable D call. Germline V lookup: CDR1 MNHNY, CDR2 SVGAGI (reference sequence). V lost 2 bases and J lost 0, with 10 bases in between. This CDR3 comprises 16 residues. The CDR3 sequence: CASSYESLANTGELFF. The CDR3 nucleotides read TGTGCCAGCAGTTACGAATCCTTAGCGAACACCGGGGAGCTGTTTTTT.

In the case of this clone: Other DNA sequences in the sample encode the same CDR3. CDR3 sequence reads: CASSQDGGSYEQYF. Here the CDR3 DNA reads TGCGCCAGCAGCCAAGATGGTGGGAGCTACGAGCAGTACTTC. The rearrangement links TRBV4-1 to TRBJ2-7; tentative D call: TRBD2 (5 bases). CDR3 length equals 14 residues. Trimming pared 0 bases from V and 3 bases from J, leaving 9 bases between. CDR1 and CDR2 (germline): MGHRA, YSYEKL.

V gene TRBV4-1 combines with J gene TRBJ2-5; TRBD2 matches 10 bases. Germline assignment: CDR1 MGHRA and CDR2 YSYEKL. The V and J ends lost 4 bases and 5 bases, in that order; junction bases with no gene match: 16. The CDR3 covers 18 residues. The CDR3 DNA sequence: TGCGCCAGCAGCCCGGGGCAAACTAGCGGGGAGGGATTGGAGACCCAGTACTTC. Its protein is CASSPGQTSGEGLETQYF.

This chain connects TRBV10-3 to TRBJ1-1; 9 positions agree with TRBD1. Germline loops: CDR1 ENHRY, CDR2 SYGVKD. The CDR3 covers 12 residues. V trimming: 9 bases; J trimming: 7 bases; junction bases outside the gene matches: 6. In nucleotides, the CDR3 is TGTGCCATACAGGGGGCAGGGATTGAAGCTTTCTTT. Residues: CAIQGAGIEAFF.

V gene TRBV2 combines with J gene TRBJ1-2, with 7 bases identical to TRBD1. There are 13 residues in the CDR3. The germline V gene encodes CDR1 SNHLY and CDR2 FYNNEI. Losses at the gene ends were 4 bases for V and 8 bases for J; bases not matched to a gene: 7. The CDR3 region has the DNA TGTGCCAGCAGTGTTGGGGTACAGGGGGGCTACACCTTC. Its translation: CASSVGVQGGYTF. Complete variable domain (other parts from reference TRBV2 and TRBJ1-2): EPEVTQTPSHQVTQMGQEVILRCVPISNHLYFYWYRQILGQKVEFLVSFYNNEISEKSEIFDDQFSVERPDGSNFTLKIRSTKLEDSAMYFCASSVGVQGGYTFGSGTRLTVV.

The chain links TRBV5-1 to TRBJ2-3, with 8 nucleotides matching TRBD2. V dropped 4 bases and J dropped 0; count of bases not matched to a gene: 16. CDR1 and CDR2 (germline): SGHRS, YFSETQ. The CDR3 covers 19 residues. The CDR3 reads CASSPTLLGSGTSTDTQYF. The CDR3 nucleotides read TGCGCCAGCAGCCCGACTTTGTTGGGTAGCGGGACCAGCACAGATACGCAGTATTTT.

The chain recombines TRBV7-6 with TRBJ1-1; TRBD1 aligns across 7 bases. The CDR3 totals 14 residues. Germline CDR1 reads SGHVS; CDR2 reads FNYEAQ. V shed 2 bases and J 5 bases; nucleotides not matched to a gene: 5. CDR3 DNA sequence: TGTGCCAGCAGCTTAAATCAGGGGGTGACTGAAGCTTTCTTT. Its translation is CASSLNQGVTEAFF.

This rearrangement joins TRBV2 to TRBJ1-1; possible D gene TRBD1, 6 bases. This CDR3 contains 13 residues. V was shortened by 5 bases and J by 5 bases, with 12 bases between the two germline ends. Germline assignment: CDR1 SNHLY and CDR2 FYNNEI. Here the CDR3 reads CASSTTGKTEAFF. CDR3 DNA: TGTGCCAGCAGTACCACAGGGAAGACTGAAGCTTTCTTT.

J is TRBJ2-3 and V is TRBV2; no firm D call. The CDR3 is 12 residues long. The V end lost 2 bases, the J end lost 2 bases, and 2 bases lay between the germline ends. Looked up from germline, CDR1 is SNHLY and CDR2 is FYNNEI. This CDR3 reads CASSEYTDTQYF. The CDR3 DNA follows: TGTGCCAGCAGTGAATACACAGATACGCAGTATTTT.

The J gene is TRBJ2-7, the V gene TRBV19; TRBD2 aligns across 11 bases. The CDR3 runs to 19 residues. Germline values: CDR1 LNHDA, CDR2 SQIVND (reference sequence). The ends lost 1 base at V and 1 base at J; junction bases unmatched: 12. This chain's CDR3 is CASSIVLVIAGGRSYEQYF. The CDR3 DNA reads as TGTGCCAGTAGTATAGTATTGGTAATAGCGGGAGGGCGGTCCTACGAGCAGTACTTC.

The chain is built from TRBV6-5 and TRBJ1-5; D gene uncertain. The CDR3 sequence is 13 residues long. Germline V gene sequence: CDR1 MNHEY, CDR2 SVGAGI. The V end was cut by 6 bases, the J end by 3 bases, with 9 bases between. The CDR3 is CASSSRDNQPQHF. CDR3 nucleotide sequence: TGTGCCAGCAGCTCTCGCGACAATCAGCCCCAGCATTTT.

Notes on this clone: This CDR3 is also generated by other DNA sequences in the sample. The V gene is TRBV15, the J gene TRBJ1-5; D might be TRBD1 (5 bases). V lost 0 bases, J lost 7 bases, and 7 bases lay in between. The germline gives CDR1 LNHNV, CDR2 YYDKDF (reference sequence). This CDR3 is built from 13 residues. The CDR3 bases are TGTGCCACCAGCAGAGATCCAGGGCAGCCCCAGCATTTT. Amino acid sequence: CATSRDPGQPQHF.

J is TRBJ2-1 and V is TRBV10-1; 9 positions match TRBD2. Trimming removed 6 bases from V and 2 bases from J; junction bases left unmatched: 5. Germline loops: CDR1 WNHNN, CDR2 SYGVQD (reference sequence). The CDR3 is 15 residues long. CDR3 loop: CASRGSGSAYNEQFF. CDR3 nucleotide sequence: TGCGCCAGCAGGGGTAGCGGGAGCGCCTACAATGAGCAGTTCTTC.

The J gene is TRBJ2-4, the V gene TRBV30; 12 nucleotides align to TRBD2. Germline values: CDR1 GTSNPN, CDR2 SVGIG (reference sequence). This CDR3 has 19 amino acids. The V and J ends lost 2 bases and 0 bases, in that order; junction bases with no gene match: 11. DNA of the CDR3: TGTGCCTGGAGTACTTCACTAGCGGGGGGCCGGAGAGCCAAAAACATTCAGTACTTC. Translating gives CAWSTSLAGGRRAKNIQYF.

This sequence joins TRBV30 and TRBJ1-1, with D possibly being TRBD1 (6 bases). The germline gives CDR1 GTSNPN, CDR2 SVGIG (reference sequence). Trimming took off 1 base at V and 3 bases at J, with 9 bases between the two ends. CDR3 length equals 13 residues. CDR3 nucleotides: TGTGCCTGGAGTGACAGGGTAGACACTGAAGCTTTCTTT. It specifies CAWSDRVDTEAFF.

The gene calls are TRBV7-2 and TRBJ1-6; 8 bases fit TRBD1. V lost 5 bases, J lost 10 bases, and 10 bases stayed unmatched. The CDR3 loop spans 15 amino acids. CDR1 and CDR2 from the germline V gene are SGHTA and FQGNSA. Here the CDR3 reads CASSITGGARSPLHF. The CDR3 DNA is TGTGCCAGCAGCATCACAGGGGGAGCCCGATCACCCCTCCACTTT.

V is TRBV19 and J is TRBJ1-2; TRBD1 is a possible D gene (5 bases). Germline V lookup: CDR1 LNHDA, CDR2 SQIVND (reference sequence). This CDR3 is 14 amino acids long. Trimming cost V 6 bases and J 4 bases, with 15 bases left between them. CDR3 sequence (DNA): TGTGCCAGTAGCCCTCCGGGGGTCCCCTATGGCTACACCTTC. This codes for CASSPPGVPYGYTF. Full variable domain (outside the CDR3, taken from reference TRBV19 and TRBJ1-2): DGGITQSPKYLFRKEGQNVTLSCEQNLNHDAMYWYRQDPGQGLRLIYYSQIVNDFQKGDIAEGYSVSREKKESFPLTVTSAQKNPTAFYLCASSPPGVPYGYTFGSGTRLTVV.

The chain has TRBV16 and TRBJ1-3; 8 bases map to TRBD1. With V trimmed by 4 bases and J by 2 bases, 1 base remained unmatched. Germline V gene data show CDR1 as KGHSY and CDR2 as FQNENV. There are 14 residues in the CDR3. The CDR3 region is CASSLQGAGNTIYF. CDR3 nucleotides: TGTGCCAGCAGCCTACAGGGGGCTGGAAACACCATATATTTT.

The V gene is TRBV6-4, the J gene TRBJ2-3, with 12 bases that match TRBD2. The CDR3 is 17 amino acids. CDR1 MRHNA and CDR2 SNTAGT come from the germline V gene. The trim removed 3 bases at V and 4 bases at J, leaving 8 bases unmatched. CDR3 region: CASSEKSSGGGADTQYF. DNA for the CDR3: TGTGCCAGCAGTGAAAAGTCTAGCGGGGGGGGCGCAGATACGCAGTATTTT.

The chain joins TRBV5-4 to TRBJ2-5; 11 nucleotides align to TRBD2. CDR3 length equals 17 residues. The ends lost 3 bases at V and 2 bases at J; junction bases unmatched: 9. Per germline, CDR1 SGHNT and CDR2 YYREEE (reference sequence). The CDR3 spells CASSSRGSGGEQETQYF. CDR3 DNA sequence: TGTGCCAGCAGCTCGCGGGGTAGCGGGGGGGAGCAAGAGACCCAGTACTTC.

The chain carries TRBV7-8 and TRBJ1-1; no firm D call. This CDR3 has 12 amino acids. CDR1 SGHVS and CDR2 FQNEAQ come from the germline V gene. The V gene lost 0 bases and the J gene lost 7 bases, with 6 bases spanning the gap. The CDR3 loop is CASSLAGSEAFF. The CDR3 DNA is TGTGCCAGCAGCTTAGCAGGGAGTGAAGCTTTCTTT.

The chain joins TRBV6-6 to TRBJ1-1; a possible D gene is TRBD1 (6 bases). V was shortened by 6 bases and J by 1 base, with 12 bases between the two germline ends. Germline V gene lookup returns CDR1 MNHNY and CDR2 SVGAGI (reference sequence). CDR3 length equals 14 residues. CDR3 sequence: CASRPGGWNTEAFF. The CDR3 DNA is TGTGCCAGCAGACCTGGGGGCTGGAACACTGAAGCTTTCTTT.

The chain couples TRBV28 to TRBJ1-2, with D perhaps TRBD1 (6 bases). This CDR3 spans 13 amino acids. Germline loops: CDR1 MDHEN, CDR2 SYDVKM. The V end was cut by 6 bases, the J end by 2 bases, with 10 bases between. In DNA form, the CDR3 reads TGTGCCAGCAGGGTGGACAGCAACTATGGCTACACCTTC. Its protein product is CASRVDSNYGYTF.

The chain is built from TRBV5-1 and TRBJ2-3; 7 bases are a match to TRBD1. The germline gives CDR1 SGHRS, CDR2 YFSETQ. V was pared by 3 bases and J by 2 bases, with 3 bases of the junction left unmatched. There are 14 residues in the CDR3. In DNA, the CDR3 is TGCGCCAGCAGCTCGACAGGGCACACAGATACGCAGTATTTT. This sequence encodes CASSSTGHTDTQYF. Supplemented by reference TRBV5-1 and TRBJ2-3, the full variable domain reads KAGVTQTPRYLIKTRGQQVTLSCSPISGHRSVSWYQQTPGQGLQFLFEYFSETQRNKGNFPGRFSGRQFSNSRSEMNVSTLELGDSALYLCASSSTGHTDTQYFGPGTRLTVL.

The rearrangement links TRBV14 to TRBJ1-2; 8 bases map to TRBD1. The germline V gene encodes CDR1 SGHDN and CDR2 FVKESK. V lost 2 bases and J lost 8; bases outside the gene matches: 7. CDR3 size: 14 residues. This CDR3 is CASSQTTGVSGYTF. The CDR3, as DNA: TGTGCCAGCAGCCAAACGACAGGGGTGAGCGGCTACACCTTC.

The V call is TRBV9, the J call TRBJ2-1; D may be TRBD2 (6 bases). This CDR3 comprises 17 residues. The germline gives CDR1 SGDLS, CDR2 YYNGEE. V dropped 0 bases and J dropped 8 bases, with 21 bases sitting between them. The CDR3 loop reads CASSVARRGRRLDEQFF. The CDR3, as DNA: TGTGCCAGCAGCGTAGCTCGTCGGGGGAGGAGGTTAGATGAGCAGTTCTTC.

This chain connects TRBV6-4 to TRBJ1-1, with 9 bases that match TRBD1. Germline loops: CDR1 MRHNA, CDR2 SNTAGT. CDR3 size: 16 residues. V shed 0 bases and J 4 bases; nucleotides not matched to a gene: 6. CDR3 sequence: CASSDSSGQGGTEAFF. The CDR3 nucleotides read TGTGCCAGCAGTGACTCGTCGGGACAGGGAGGCACTGAAGCTTTCTTT.

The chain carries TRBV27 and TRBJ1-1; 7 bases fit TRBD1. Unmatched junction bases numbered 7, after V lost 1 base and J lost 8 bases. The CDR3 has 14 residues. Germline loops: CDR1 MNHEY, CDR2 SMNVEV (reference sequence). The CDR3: CASSLFGTVPEAFF. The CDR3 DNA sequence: TGTGCCAGCAGTTTATTTGGGACAGTCCCCGAAGCTTTCTTT.